This T cell receptor (beta chain) was observed in a study of OX40 agonist ivuxolimab in advanced cancers. Overall study: The group had a mean age of around 60 years, ranged from about 20 to 79, and was 82.7% male. Three patients showed partial responses: one hepatocellular carcinoma and two cutaneous melanoma cases.

Libraries were prepared by immunoSEQ multiplex PCR; TCRdb keeps only in-frame clonotypes and omits some of them. Among 90,000 to 150,000 clones listed, around 87% were seen once. This CDR3 spans 11 amino acids. CDR1 and CDR2 from the germline V gene are LNHDA and SQIVND (reference sequence). The V and J ends lost 4 bases and 13 bases, in that order; junction bases with no gene match: 5. General observations from the study: Near-lowest levels of clonal expansion characterized partial responders at 0.1-3.0 mg/kg.

In its sample, this clone was seen a few times. What it binds is not known. The chain has TRBV19 and TRBJ1-1; 8 bases line up with TRBD1. This TCR was recovered from an adult with an advanced solid tumor such as melanoma, head and neck, liver or kidney cancer. This specimen was CD4+ or CD8+ T cells sorted from blood, taken in a trial of the OX40 agonist ivuxolimab. The chain's CDR3 is CASSTGTGGFF. CDR3 sequence (DNA): TGTGCCAGTAGTACGGGGACAGGAGGTTTCTTT.